Reported below is one T cell receptor (beta chain). This table comes from immunoSEQ multiplex PCR, and its TCRdb copy is limited to in-frame clones, with some not included. The data show 150,000 to 200,000 clones, with around 92% seen just once and roughly 0.9% held by the top ten. These data come from a study of T cell responses to AZD1222 COVID-19 vaccine. Looked up from germline, CDR1 is SNHLY and CDR2 is FYNNEI. Trimming took 2 bases from V and 2 from J, leaving 9 bases between them. The CDR3 has 14 amino acids. The gene calls are TRBV2 and TRBJ1-1; D not certain. The material was peripheral blood, obtained on day 0 of AZD1222 vaccination. The sequence derives from an adult in good health. CDR3 amino acids: CASSEMAVNTEAFF. The CDR3 coding sequence is TGTGCCAGCAGTGAAATGGCAGTAAACACTGAAGCTTTCTTT.